These 27 T cell receptor beta chains share one sample of origin, sequenced in a study of T cells after somatic rescue of genetic block. Sequenced by immunoSEQ multiplex PCR; TCRdb stores in-frame clones only, minus some. The sample consists of about 70,000 clones, just over 90% of them appearing once. Sequenced input: peripheral blood mononuclear cells (PBMCs). These receptors were obtained from a man between 40 and 49 years old.

The V call is TRBV6-5, the J call TRBJ1-1, with 8 nucleotides matching TRBD1. Per germline, CDR1 MNHEY and CDR2 SVGAGI. After removal of 6 bases from V and 4 bases from J, the junction contained 7 bases not matched to a gene. CDR3 length: 14 residues. The CDR3 spells CASRSPTGATEAFF. The CDR3 DNA follows: TGTGCCAGCAGGTCACCGACAGGGGCCACTGAAGCTTTCTTT.

CDR3 amino acids: CASRVSGANVLTF. In DNA form, the CDR3 reads TGTGCCAGCAGGGTCTCTGGGGCCAACGTCCTGACTTTC. This chain uses TRBV27 with TRBJ2-6, with D unclear. The germline V gene has CDR1 MNHEY and CDR2 SMNVEV (reference sequence). The CDR3 spans 13 residues. V was shortened by 6 bases and J by 0 bases, with 3 bases between the two germline ends.

Details on this clone: The sample carries other DNA sequences with the same CDR3. V and J are TRBV5-4 and TRBJ1-4; D is perhaps TRBD1 (5 bases). The germline V gene encodes CDR1 SGHNT and CDR2 YYREEE (reference sequence). The CDR3 length is 17 residues. V lost 0 bases and J 2 bases, leaving 14 bases between the germline ends. The CDR3 DNA is TGTGCCAGCAGCTTGGCCAACGGGGCCAGTACTAATGAAAAACTGTTTTTT. Residues: CASSLANGASTNEKLFF.

This clone was recorded only once. Here the CDR3 DNA reads TGTGCCTGGCGGGGTTGGGGCGGCGGCACCGGGGAGCTGTTTTTT. Its protein product is CAWRGWGGGTGELFF. The chain links TRBV30 to TRBJ2-2, with D perhaps being TRBD1 or TRBD2 (5 bases each). Germline loops: CDR1 GTSNPN, CDR2 SVGIG (reference sequence). The CDR3 length is 15 residues. The V end lost 5 bases, the J end lost 4 bases, and 17 bases lay between the germline ends.

This chain joins TRBV28 and TRBJ2-5; possibly TRBD2 for D (5 bases). CDR1 and CDR2 from the germline V gene are MDHEN and SYDVKM. The CDR3 covers 14 residues. V shed 7 bases and J shed 5 bases, with 17 bases lying between them. CDR3 in DNA: TGTGCCAGCAAATTAGGCGGGTCCGGGGAGACCCAGTACTTC. Protein sequence: CASKLGGSGETQYF. Based on the CDR3 plus reference TRBV28 and TRBJ2-5, the full variable domain is DVKVTQSSRYLVKRTGEKVFLECVQDMDHENMFWYRQDPGLGLRLIYFSYDVKMKEKGDIPEGYSVSREKKERFSLILESASTNQTSMYLCASKLGGSGETQYFGPGTRLLVL.

The V gene is TRBV7-6, the J gene TRBJ1-5; D remains unclear. Germline V gene data show CDR1 as SGHVS and CDR2 as FNYEAQ. The CDR3 length is 16 residues. Between the trimmed V and J ends, which lost 5 bases and 0 bases, there was a span of 14 bases. CDR3 protein: CASSPLGMNSNQPQHF. CDR3 coding DNA: TGTGCCAGCAGCCCCCTTGGGATGAATAGCAATCAGCCCCAGCATTTT. Full variable domain (remainder filled in from reference TRBV7-6 and TRBJ1-5): GAGVSQSPRYKVTKRGQDVALRCDPISGHVSLYWYRQALGQGPEFLTYFNYEAQQDKSGLPNDRFSAERPEGSISTLTIQRTEQRDSAMYRCASSPLGMNSNQPQHFGDGTRLSIL.

The rearrangement links TRBV7-8 to TRBJ1-2; perhaps TRBD1 as D (6 bases). The CDR3 has 14 amino acids. From germline, CDR1 is SGHVS and CDR2 FQNEAQ. Deletions cut 0 bases from V and 5 bases from J, with 10 bases between. The CDR3 spells CASSLAGTPYGYTF. The CDR3 DNA sequence: TGTGCCAGCAGCTTAGCCGGGACACCTTATGGCTACACCTTC.

The genes are TRBV7-2 and TRBJ2-7; D is unclear. The V and J ends lost 1 base and 9 bases respectively, with 13 bases between them. The CDR3 has 13 residues. Germline CDR1 reads SGHTA; CDR2 reads FQGNSA. This chain's CDR3 is CASSLGQNLGQYF. The CDR3 DNA reads as TGTGCCAGCAGCTTAGGGCAAAACCTCGGGCAGTACTTC.

The chain combines TRBV30 with TRBJ1-5; D possibly corresponds to TRBD1 (5 bases). This CDR3 region has 14 residues. Germline assignment: CDR1 GTSNPN and CDR2 SVGIG (reference sequence). Trimming took off 1 base at V and 5 bases at J, with 12 bases between the two ends. In DNA form, the CDR3 reads TGTGCCTGGAGTGGCGGGGGGTCCTATCAGCCCCAGCATTTT. It encodes CAWSGGGSYQPQHF.

This chain uses TRBV7-6 with TRBJ2-5; 9 bases map to TRBD2. The CDR3 consists of 17 residues. Germline CDR1 and CDR2: SGHVS and FNYEAQ. J was trimmed by 5 bases and V by 2 bases; bases with no gene match: 12. In DNA, the CDR3 is TGTGCCAGCAGCTTATATGGCGGGAGGGCCCCCGAGGAGACCCAGTACTTC. The encoded protein is CASSLYGGRAPEETQYF.

This clone was found a few times. The chain uses TRBV15 and TRBJ1-5; no clear D. V was clipped by 1 base and J by 5 bases, with 9 bases between them. Per germline, CDR1 LNHNV and CDR2 YYDKDF (reference sequence). The CDR3 consists of 14 residues. CDR3 bases: TGTGCCACCAGCAGAGTCCGAGACGATCAGCCCCAGCATTTT. Translation gives CATSRVRDDQPQHF. Full variable domain (outside the CDR3, taken from reference TRBV15 and TRBJ1-5): DAMVIQNPRYQVTQFGKPVTLSCSQTLNHNVMYWYQQKSSQAPKLLFHYYDKDFNNEADTPDNFQSRRPNTSFCFLDIRSPGLGDTAMYLCATSRVRDDQPQHFGDGTRLSIL.

The rearrangement links TRBV5-1 to TRBJ2-1, with TRBD2 identical over 8 bases. With 5 bases clipped from V and 9 bases from J, the junction kept 10 bases outside the gene matches. The CDR3 covers 14 residues. Germline lookup yields CDR1 SGHRS and CDR2 YFSETQ. The chain's CDR3 is CASSPDLAGIEQFF. The CDR3 DNA sequence: TGCGCCAGCAGTCCGGATTTAGCGGGGATTGAGCAGTTCTTC.

This rearrangement joins TRBV27 to TRBJ2-5, with 7 positions matching TRBD2. With V trimmed by 3 bases and J by 6 bases, 4 bases remained unmatched. CDR1 is MNHEY and CDR2 is SMNVEV in the germline V gene (reference sequence). This CDR3 is 13 amino acids long. CDR3 loop: CASSLGRGQTQYF. The CDR3, as DNA: TGTGCCAGCAGTTTGGGGAGGGGTCAGACCCAGTACTTC.

The chain carries TRBV27 and TRBJ1-5; TRBD1 matches 7 bases. The CDR3 contains 14 residues. The germline V gene encodes CDR1 MNHEY and CDR2 SMNVEV (reference sequence). J lost 4 bases, V lost 4 bases, and 4 bases had no gene match. The CDR3 loop is CASSSDRLNQPQHF. CDR3 in DNA: TGTGCCAGCAGTTCGGACAGGCTAAATCAGCCCCAGCATTTT.

This rearrangement joins TRBV11-2 to TRBJ2-5, with a tentative D call TRBD2 (5 bases). The V gene's germline CDR1 is SGHAT and CDR2 FQNNGV. V shed 4 bases and J shed 4 bases, with 16 bases lying between them. CDR3 length: 15 residues. The CDR3 DNA is TGTGCCAGCAGCTATACCCCCCGCGGGTCAGAGACCCAGTACTTC. It yields the protein CASSYTPRGSETQYF.

The V gene is TRBV19, the J gene TRBJ2-7, with D possibly matching TRBD1 (6 bases). CDR3 length: 13 amino acids. The V end lost 3 bases, the J end lost 4 bases, and 10 bases lay between the germline ends. Germline loops: CDR1 LNHDA, CDR2 SQIVND (reference sequence). CDR3 in DNA: TGTGCCAGTAGTATGTACAGGGATTACGAGCAGTACTTC. This gives the protein CASSMYRDYEQYF.

The chain links TRBV6-1 to TRBJ2-7; TRBD2 matches 11 bases. The CDR3 spans 17 residues. The trim removed 0 bases at V and 6 bases at J, leaving 10 bases unmatched. The V gene's germline CDR1 is MNHNS and CDR2 SASEGT. This CDR3 is CASSEAKWGLAVFEQYF. DNA for the CDR3: TGTGCCAGCAGTGAAGCGAAATGGGGACTAGCGGTTTTCGAGCAGTACTTC.

This clone came up a few times. The CDR3 protein is CASTHGDSNTEAFF. DNA for the CDR3: TGTGCCAGCACCCACGGAGATTCGAACACTGAAGCTTTCTTT. V and J are TRBV13 and TRBJ1-1; D gene unclear. Trimming shortened V by 7 bases and J by 1 base, and 13 bases separated the two germline ends. Per the germline V gene, CDR1 is PRHDT and CDR2 is FYEKMQ (reference sequence). The CDR3 totals 14 residues.

The rearrangement uses TRBV28 and TRBJ1-2, with 9 bases that match TRBD1. V lost 7 bases to trimming and J lost 4 bases; unmatched junction nucleotides: 7. The CDR3 length is 14 residues. CDR1 MDHEN and CDR2 SYDVKM come from the germline V gene. The CDR3 DNA follows: TGTGCCAGCAAGACAGGGGGTGGAGGCTATGGCTACACCTTC. Amino acids: CASKTGGGGYGYTF.

The chain links TRBV7-2 to TRBJ2-3; D might be TRBD2 (6 bases). Germline V gene lookup returns CDR1 SGHTA and CDR2 FQGNSA. V gave up 4 bases and J gave up 1 base, with 18 bases separating them. The CDR3 sequence is 17 residues long. CDR3 loop: CASSSPTGGTRTDTQYF. The DNA for the CDR3 is TGTGCCAGCAGCTCACCCACCGGAGGGACGCGCACAGATACGCAGTATTTT.

The chain combines TRBV5-5 with TRBJ1-3; no firm D call. Per the germline V gene, CDR1 is SGHKS and CDR2 is YYEKEE (reference sequence). Deletions cut 1 base from V and 4 bases from J, with 3 bases between. The CDR3 is 12 residues long. The CDR3 is CASSLSGNTIYF. CDR3 in DNA: TGTGCCAGCAGCTTGTCCGGAAACACCATATATTTT. Using reference TRBV5-5 and TRBJ1-3 for the parts outside the CDR3, the full variable domain is DAGVTQSPTHLIKTRGQQVTLRCSPISGHKSVSWYQQVLGQGPQFIFQYYEKEERGRGNFPDRFSARQFPNYSSELNVNALLLGDSALYLCASSLSGNTIYFGEGSWLTVV.

The chain joins TRBV5-1 to TRBJ2-5; tentatively, D is TRBD1 or TRBD2 (6 bases each). Trimming took off 1 base at V and 5 bases at J, with 12 bases between the two ends. The CDR3 sequence is 14 residues long. Germline CDR1 and CDR2: SGHRS and YFSETQ. CDR3 in DNA: TGCGCCAGCAGCTTGAGGGGGACTCGTGAGACCCAGTACTTC. This codes for CASSLRGTRETQYF.

The V and J genes are TRBV21-1 and TRBJ2-2; the table assigns TRBD2, which was not confirmed against the DNA. TRBV21-1 is labeled a pseudogene. CDR3 length equals 16 residues. The CDR3 is CASSKGGGTVTGELFF. For the CDR3, the DNA is TGTGCCAGCAGCAAAGGCGGGGGGACAGTCACCGGGGAGCTGTTTTTT.

The rearrangement uses TRBV19 and TRBJ2-7, with D unresolved. V shed 4 bases and J shed 3 bases, with 10 bases lying between them. This CDR3 has 13 residues. Looked up from germline, CDR1 is LNHDA and CDR2 is SQIVND (reference sequence). Here the CDR3 DNA reads TGTGCCAGTAGTAAATTTCTGAGCTACGAGCAGTACTTC. Translating it yields CASSKFLSYEQYF.

The J gene is TRBJ1-3, the V gene TRBV7-9; no firm D call. This CDR3 has 16 residues. Per the germline V gene, CDR1 is SEHNR and CDR2 is FQNEAQ (reference sequence). V shed 4 bases and J shed 0 bases, with 13 bases lying between them. The CDR3 DNA reads TGTGCCAGCAGCTCGTCAAGTCGGATCTCTGGAAACACCATATATTTT. Translating it yields CASSSSSRISGNTIYF. Combining the CDR3 with reference TRBV7-9 and TRBJ1-3 gives the whole variable domain DTGVSQNPRHKITKRGQNVTFRCDPISEHNRLYWYRQTLGQGPEFLTYFQNEAQLEKSRLLSDRFSAERPKGSFSTLEIQRTEQGDSAMYLCASSSSSRISGNTIYFGEGSWLTVV.

CDR3 loop: CASSSRGGGAAYEQYF. The CDR3 bases are TGTGCCAGCAGTTCACGGGGAGGGGGCGCAGCCTACGAGCAGTACTTC. The chain links TRBV27 to TRBJ2-7; TRBD1 or TRBD2 may be the D gene (7 bases each). The germline V gene encodes CDR1 MNHEY and CDR2 SMNVEV (reference sequence). Trimming left V 4 bases short and J 2 bases short, with 18 bases between. The CDR3 consists of 16 residues.

The genes are TRBV30 and TRBJ2-5; no clear D. The assigned J gene may be wrong: the sequence end matches TRBJ2-7 better. Germline V gene sequence: CDR1 GTSNPN, CDR2 SVGIG (reference sequence). This CDR3 is 13 amino acids long. In DNA, the CDR3 is TGTGCCTGGAGTGAACCGTTCTCCTACGAGCAGTACTTC. It yields the protein CAWSEPFSYEQYF.